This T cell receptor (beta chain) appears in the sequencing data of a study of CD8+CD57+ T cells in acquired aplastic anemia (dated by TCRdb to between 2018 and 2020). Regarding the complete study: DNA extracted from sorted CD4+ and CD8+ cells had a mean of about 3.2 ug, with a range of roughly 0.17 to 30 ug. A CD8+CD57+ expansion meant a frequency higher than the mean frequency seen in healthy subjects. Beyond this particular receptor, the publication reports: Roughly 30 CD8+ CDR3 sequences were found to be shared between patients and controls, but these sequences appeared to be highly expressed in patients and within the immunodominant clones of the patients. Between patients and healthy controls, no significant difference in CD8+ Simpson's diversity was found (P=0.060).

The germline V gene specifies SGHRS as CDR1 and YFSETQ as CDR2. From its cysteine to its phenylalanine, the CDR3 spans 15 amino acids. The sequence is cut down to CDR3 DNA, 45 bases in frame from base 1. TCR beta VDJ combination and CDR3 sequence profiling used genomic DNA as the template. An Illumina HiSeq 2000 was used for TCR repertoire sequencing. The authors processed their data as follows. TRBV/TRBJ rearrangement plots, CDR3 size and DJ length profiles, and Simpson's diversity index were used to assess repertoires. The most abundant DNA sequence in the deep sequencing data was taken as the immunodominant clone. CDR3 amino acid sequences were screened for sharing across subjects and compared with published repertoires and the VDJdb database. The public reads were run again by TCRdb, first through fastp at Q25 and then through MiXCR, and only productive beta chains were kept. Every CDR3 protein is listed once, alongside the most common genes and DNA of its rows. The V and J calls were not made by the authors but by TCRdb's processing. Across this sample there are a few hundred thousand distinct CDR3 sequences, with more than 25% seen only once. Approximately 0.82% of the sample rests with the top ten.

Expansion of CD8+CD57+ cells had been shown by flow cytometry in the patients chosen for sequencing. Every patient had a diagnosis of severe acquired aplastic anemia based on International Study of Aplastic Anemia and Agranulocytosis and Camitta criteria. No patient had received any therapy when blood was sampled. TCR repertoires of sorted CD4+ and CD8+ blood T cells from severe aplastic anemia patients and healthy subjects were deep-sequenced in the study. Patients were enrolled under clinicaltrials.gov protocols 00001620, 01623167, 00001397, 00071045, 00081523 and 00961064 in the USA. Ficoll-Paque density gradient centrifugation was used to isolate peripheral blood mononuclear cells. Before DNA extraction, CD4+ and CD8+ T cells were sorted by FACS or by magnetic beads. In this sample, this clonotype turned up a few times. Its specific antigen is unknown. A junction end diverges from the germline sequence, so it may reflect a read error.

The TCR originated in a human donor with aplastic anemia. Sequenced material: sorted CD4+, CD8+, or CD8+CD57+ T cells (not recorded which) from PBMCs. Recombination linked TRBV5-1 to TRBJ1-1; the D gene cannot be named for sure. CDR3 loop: CASSLVSQMNTEAFF. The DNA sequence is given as TGTGCCAGCAGCTTGGTCTCCCAGATGAACACTGAAGCTTTCTTT.